This is a list of T cell receptor beta chains from one sample in a study of T cell responses to AZD1222 COVID-19 vaccine. Produced via immunoSEQ multiplex PCR; TCRdb's table is partial and in-frame only. The table includes some 130,000 clones, about 94% detected once. The specimen was peripheral blood, collected on day 0 of AZD1222 vaccination. These receptor sequences come from an adult in good health. Each CDR3 is given with its conserved first and last residue. Fields, in order: clone size, V gene, J gene, D gene, CDR3 DNA, CDR3 protein. The D gene is left open where the match is weak. Clone size is not always given. Where it is, it says once, few, many or a class for expanded clones.

>.|TRBV20-1|TRBJ2-7|TRBD2
TGCAGTGCTAGTAAAAACCTAGCGGGGGGCCGCGAGCAGTACTTC
CSASKNLAGGREQYF
>.|TRBV6-5|TRBJ1-6|TRBD1
TGTGCCAGCCGCTCGACAGGGACCTATAATTCACCCCTCCACTTT
CASRSTGTYNSPLHF
>.|TRBV5-4|TRBJ2-1|.
TGTGCCAGCGTGACAAAACGGGGTGAGCAGTTCTTC
CASVTKRGEQFF
>.|TRBV5-6|TRBJ1-5|.
TGTGCCAGCAGCTTCACCGGGCAGCCCCAGCATTTT
CASSFTGQPQHF
>.|TRBV7-2|TRBJ1-5|TRBD1
TGTGCCAGCAGCTTAGGACAGGGTGGATATAAACAGCCCCAGCATTTT
CASSLGQGGYKQPQHF
>.|TRBV30|TRBJ1-6|TRBD1
TGTGCCTGGAGTGTAGGCCGGACAGGGGGGATTTCACCCCTCCACTTT
CAWSVGRTGGISPLHF
>.|TRBV4-1|TRBJ1-6|.
TGCGCCAGCAGCCAAGAAATGATAGGGAAGGATTCACCCCTCCACTTT
CASSQEMIGKDSPLHF
>.|TRBV7-6|TRBJ2-3|.
TGTGCCAGCAGCTTAATTCCCGGAGGTGGGGCAGATACGCAGTATTTT
CASSLIPGGGADTQYF
>.|TRBV6-1|TRBJ1-5|.
TGTGCCAGCAGTGAAGAAAGGACAGTTCTCGGACAGCCCCAGCATTTT
CASSEERTVLGQPQHF
>.|TRBV7-9|TRBJ2-3|.
TGTGCCAGCAGCTTATGGGCGGAGACAGATACGCAGTATTTT
CASSLWAETDTQYF
>.|TRBV18|TRBJ1-1|TRBD1
TGTGCCAGCTCACCGACAGGGGAGAGGACTGAAGCTTTCTTT
CASSPTGERTEAFF
>once|TRBV29-1|TRBJ1-2|TRBD1
TGCAGCGCGAATTCCGGGACAGACTATGGCTACACCTTC
CSANSGTDYGYTF
>.|TRBV19|TRBJ1-4|TRBD1
TGTGCCAGTAGGAACAGGGGTGTTGAAAAACTGTTTTTT
CASRNRGVEKLFF
>.|TRBV4-2|TRBJ1-2|TRBD1
TGTGCCAGCAGCCAAGATTTGGGGAGGGTAGGACAGGGACCTAACTATGGCTACACCTTC
CASSQDLGRVGQGPNYGYTF
>.|TRBV5-1|TRBJ2-5|.
TGCGCCAGCAGTCGTGCCGGGACCCCCGATGTGGAGACCCAGTACTTC
CASSRAGTPDVETQYF
>.|TRBV5-6|TRBJ1-2|.
TGTGCCAGCAGCCTCGAGGGCACAGGGTTTTATCCTCCCTATGGCTACACCTTC
CASSLEGTGFYPPYGYTF
>.|TRBV7-9|TRBJ2-2|TRBD1
TGTGCCAGCACCGGGGGACAGGGGAAGGAGCAGACCGGGGAGCTGTTTTTT
CASTGGQGKEQTGELFF
>.|TRBV20-1|TRBJ2-1|.
TGCAGTGCCAGGGACCTCAATGAGCAGTTCTTC
CSARDLNEQFF
>.|TRBV5-1|TRBJ1-2|.
TGCGCCAGCAGCTTGGACGGGGGCGACTATGGCTACACCTTC
CASSLDGGDYGYTF
>once|TRBV21-1|TRBJ2-5|.
TGTGCCAGCAGCCAGGGGCGCCAAGAGACCCAGTACTTC
CASSQGRQETQYF
>.|TRBV29-1|TRBJ1-2|TRBD1
TGCAGCGTTGATGTGGGACAGGGAAACTATGGCTACACCTTC
CSVDVGQGNYGYTF
>.|TRBV2|TRBJ1-4|.
TGTGCCAGCAGTCGCGGACGGAATAATGAAAAACTGTTTTTT
CASSRGRNNEKLFF
>.|TRBV2|TRBJ1-4|.
TGTGCCAGCAGTGAGGGGATTTGGGGAGCAACTAATGAAAAACTGTTTTTT
CASSEGIWGATNEKLFF
>.|TRBV5-6|TRBJ1-5|.
TGTGCCAGCAGCTTCTGGACCCTGGGCGGGCAGCCCCAGCATTTT
CASSFWTLGGQPQHF
>.|TRBV18|TRBJ1-6|.
TGTGCCAGCTCACCCCGACAGGAGATAAATTCACCCCTCCACTTT
CASSPRQEINSPLHF
>.|TRBV19|TRBJ1-5|TRBD1
TGTGCCAGTAGTGCACGGACAGGGTTCAATCAGCCCCAGCATTTT
CASSARTGFNQPQHF
>.|TRBV6-5|TRBJ1-2|.
TGTGCCAGCCGCGTAGATGGCTCTATTGGCTACACCTTC
CASRVDGSIGYTF
>.|TRBV10-1|TRBJ2-3|.
TGCGCCAGCAGTGAGTCCGATTTCGATACGCAGTATTTT
CASSESDFDTQYF
>.|TRBV27|TRBJ2-4|TRBD1
TGTGCCAGCACGGACAGGTTTGCCAAAAACATTCAGTACTTC
CASTDRFAKNIQYF
>.|TRBV6-1|TRBJ1-2|TRBD1
TGTGCCAGCAGTGAGGGACAGCCCTATGGCTACACCTTC
CASSEGQPYGYTF
>.|TRBV6-5|TRBJ1-1|.
TGTGCCAGCAGCTCCGAAGGTAGGGTGGGGACTGAAGCTTTCTTT
CASSSEGRVGTEAFF
>.|TRBV3-1/TRBV3-2|TRBJ1-2|.
TGTGCCAGCAGCCAAGATCACAGCCAAAACTATGGCTACACCTTC
CASSQDHSQNYGYTF
>.|TRBV7-8|TRBJ2-7|.
TGTGCCAGCAGCCTAGGGGATAAGCAGTACTTC
CASSLGDKQYF
>.|TRBV30|TRBJ2-3|TRBD2
TGTGCCTGGAGTTCGACTAGCCCCTATACGCAGTATTTT
CAWSSTSPYTQYF
>once|TRBV7-6|TRBJ1-2|.
TGTGCCAGCAGCTCCCCGGAGAGGGGTGGCTATGGCTACACCTTC
CASSSPERGGYGYTF
>.|TRBV25-1|TRBJ2-1|.
TGTGCCAGCAGTGAAAGACTCTCTGCCAGTAGCAATGAGCAGTTCTTC
CASSERLSASSNEQFF
>.|TRBV23-1|TRBJ1-3|.
TGCGCCAGGGGGGACGGGACGGCCTGCTCTGGAAACACCATATATTTT
CARGDGTACSGNTIYF
>.|TRBV2|TRBJ2-7|.
TGTGCCAGCAGTCCGGACGGAGGCGGTGGACAGCAGTACTTC
CASSPDGGGGQQYF
>.|TRBV9|TRBJ2-3|.
TGTGCCAGCAGCGTAGCTGCTCTTCTGGCAGGGGAGAGGGCAGATACGCAGTATTTT
CASSVAALLAGERADTQYF
>.|TRBV7-2|TRBJ1-2|TRBD1
TGTGCCAGCAGCCCGCGGACAGGATACTCTAACTATGGCTACACCTTC
CASSPRTGYSNYGYTF
>.|TRBV13|TRBJ1-3|.
TGTGCCAGCAGCTTACCTAGCTCTGGAAACACCATATATTTT
CASSLPSSGNTIYF
>.|TRBV5-6|TRBJ1-6|TRBD1
TGTGCCAGCAGCTGGGGACAGTTTAATTCACCCCTCCACTTT
CASSWGQFNSPLHF
>.|TRBV6-6|TRBJ1-4|.
TGTGCCAGCAGTACGGGACGGATCGCAACTAATGAAAAACTGTTTTTT
CASSTGRIATNEKLFF
>.|TRBV5-4|TRBJ2-7|.
TGTGCCAGCAGCTTCTTCACTACTACGGGGGAGCAGTACTTC
CASSFFTTTGEQYF
>.|TRBV11-3|TRBJ1-1|.
TGTGCCAGCAGCTTTCAGGAAAACACTGAAGCTTTCTTT
CASSFQENTEAFF
>.|TRBV27|TRBJ1-1|TRBD1
TGTGCCAGCAGTTCCGACAGGGGGGTCACTGAAGCTTTCTTT
CASSSDRGVTEAFF
>.|TRBV6-6|TRBJ1-6|.
TGTGCCAGCAGTGTGGACAGAGCAGCCCTCCACTTT
CASSVDRAALHF
>.|TRBV5-1|TRBJ2-3|TRBD2
TGCGCCAGCAGCGTAACTAGCGGGGGGGCCCAGTCAGATACGCAGTATTTT
CASSVTSGGAQSDTQYF
>.|TRBV7-8|TRBJ2-2|.
TGTGCCAGCAGGGAGGAAACCGGGGAGCTGTTTTTT
CASREETGELFF
>.|TRBV7-6|TRBJ2-5|.
TGTGCCAGCAGCTTAGGACACTTGAAGACCCAGTACTTC
CASSLGHLKTQYF
>.|TRBV9|TRBJ2-3|.
TGTGCCAGCAGCGTAGCGAAGGTGTGGGATACGCAGTATTTT
CASSVAKVWDTQYF
>.|TRBV10-3|TRBJ1-4|.
TGTGCCATCAGGGACGGAAGAACGAGTGAAAAACTGTTTTTT
CAIRDGRTSEKLFF
>.|TRBV27|TRBJ1-1|.
TGTGCCAGCTCCCTGCGGGGAAACACTGAAGCTTTCTTT
CASSLRGNTEAFF
>.|TRBV5-1|TRBJ1-2|.
TGCGCCAGCAGCTTGGACCCAGGGACCCTCTATGGCTACACCTTC
CASSLDPGTLYGYTF
>.|TRBV7-3|TRBJ1-1|.
TGTGCCAGCAGCTTAAAAGGGCAGAACACTGAAGCTTTCTTT
CASSLKGQNTEAFF
>.|TRBV5-8|TRBJ1-5|.
TGTGCCAGCAGCCCCGGGACAACTAGCAATCAGCCCCAGCATTTT
CASSPGTTSNQPQHF
>.|TRBV27|TRBJ2-7|.
TGTGCCAGCAGCCCAGGGACATACTACGAGCAGTACTTC
CASSPGTYYEQYF
>few|TRBV19|TRBJ1-4|.
TGTGCCAGTAGTACCGACGCGGGTAGGAATGAAAAACTGTTTTTT
CASSTDAGRNEKLFF